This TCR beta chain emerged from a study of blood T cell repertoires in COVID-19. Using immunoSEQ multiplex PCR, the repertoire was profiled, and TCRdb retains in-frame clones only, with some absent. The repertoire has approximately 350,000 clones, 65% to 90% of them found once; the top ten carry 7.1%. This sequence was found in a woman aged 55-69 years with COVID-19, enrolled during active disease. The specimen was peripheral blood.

The CDR3 DNA sequence: TGTGCCAGCAGTTTACTCCCCATTCAGGATTATGGCTACACCTTC. This encodes CASSLLPIQDYGYTF. The chain is built from TRBV27 and TRBJ1-2; no clear D. Per the germline V gene, CDR1 is MNHEY and CDR2 is SMNVEV (reference sequence). Trimming took 2 bases from V and 5 from J, leaving 15 bases between them. CDR3 length equals 15 residues.